The T cell receptor beta chain under discussion was sequenced for a study of OX40 agonist ivuxolimab in advanced cancers. Overall study: Patients were about 83% male with ages roughly 20 to 90, mean around 61. Study results and limitations: Among patients with partial responses at 0.1-3.0 mg/kg, clonal expansion was among the lowest. Researchers report that CD8+ T cells had, on average, more expanded clones than CD4+.

Sequenced by immunoSEQ multiplex PCR; TCRdb stores in-frame clones only, minus some. Among approximately 53,000 clones listed, roughly 91% were seen once. The germline gives CDR1 SGDLS, CDR2 YYNGEE. The CDR3 covers 14 residues. Trimming removed 3 bases at V and 0 bases at J, with 10 bases between. Samples of blood were obtained at baseline, on cycle 4 day 1, and on cycle 7 day 1. Comment on this clone: The antigen is not known.

The receptor was derived from an adult with an advanced solid tumor such as melanoma, head and neck, liver or kidney cancer. This chain connects TRBV9 to TRBJ2-7, with D unclear. The sample consisted of CD4+ or CD8+ T cells sorted from blood, taken in a trial of the OX40 agonist ivuxolimab. The CDR3 coding sequence is TGTGCCAGCAGCGCCCAGACAAGCTCCTACGAGCAGTACTTC. Its translation: CASSAQTSSYEQYF.